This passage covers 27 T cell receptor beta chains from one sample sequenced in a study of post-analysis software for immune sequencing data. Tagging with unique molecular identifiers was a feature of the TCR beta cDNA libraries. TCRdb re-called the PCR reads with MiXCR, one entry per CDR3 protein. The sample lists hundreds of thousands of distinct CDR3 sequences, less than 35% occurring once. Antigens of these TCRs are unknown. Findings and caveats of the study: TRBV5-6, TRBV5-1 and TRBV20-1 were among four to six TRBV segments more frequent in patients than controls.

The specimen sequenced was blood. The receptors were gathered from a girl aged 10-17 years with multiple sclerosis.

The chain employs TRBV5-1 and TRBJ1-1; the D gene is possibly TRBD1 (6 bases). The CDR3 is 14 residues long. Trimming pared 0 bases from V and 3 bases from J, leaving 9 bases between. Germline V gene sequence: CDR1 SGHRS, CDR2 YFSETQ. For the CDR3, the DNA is TGCGCCAGCAGCTTGGAGGCAGGGGACACTGAAGCTTTCTTT. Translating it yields CASSLEAGDTEAFF.

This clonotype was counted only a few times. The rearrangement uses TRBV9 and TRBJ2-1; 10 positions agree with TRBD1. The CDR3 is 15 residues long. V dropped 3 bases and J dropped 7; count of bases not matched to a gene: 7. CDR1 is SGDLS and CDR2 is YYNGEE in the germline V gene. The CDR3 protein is CASSALGDRGNEQFF. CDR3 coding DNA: TGTGCCAGCAGCGCGCTCGGGGACAGGGGTAATGAGCAGTTCTTC.

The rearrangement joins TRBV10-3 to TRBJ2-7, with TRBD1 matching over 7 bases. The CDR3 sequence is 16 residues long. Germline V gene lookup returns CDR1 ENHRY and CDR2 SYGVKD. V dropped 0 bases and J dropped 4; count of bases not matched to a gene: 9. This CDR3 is CAISESTDRNAYEQYF. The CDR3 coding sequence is TGTGCCATCAGTGAGTCGACGGACAGGAATGCGTACGAGCAGTACTTC.

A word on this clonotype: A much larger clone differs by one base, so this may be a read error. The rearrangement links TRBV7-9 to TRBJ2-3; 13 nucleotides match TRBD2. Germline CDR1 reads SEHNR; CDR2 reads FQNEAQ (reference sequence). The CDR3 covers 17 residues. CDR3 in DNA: TGTGCCTGCAGCCCCGATACTAGCGGGGGGGCCGCAGATACGCAGTATTTT. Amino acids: CACSPDTSGGAADTQYF.

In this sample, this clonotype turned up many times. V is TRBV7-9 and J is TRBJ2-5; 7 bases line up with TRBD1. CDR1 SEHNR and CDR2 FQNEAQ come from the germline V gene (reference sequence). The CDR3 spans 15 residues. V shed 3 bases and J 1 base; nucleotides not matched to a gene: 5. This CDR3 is CASSFGTALQETQYF. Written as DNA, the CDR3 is TGTGCCAGCAGCTTCGGGACAGCCCTCCAAGAGACCCAGTACTTC.

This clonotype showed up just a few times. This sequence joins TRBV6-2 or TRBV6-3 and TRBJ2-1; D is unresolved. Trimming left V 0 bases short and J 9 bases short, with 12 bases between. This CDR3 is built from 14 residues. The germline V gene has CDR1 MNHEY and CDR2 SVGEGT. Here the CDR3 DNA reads TGTGCCAGCAGTTACTCGGTATCAGCGACTGAGCAGTTCTTC. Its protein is CASSYSVSATEQFF.

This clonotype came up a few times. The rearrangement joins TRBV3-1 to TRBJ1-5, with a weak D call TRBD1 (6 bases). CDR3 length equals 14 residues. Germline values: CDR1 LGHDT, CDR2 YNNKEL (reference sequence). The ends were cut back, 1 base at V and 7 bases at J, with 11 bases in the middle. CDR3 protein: CASSQANRDQPQHF. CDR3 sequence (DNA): TGTGCCAGCAGCCAAGCGAACAGGGACCAGCCCCAGCATTTT. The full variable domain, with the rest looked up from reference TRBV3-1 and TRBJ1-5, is DTAVSQTPKYLVTQMGNDKSIKCEQNLGHDTMYWYKQDSKKFLKIMFSYNNKELIINETVPNRFSPKSPDKAHLNLHINSLELGDSAVYFCASSQANRDQPQHFGDGTRLSIL.

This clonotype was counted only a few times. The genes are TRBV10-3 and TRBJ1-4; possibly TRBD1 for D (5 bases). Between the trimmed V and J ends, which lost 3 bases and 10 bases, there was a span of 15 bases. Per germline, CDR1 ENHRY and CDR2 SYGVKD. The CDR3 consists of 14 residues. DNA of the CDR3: TGTGCCATCAGTGACCCGGGGGAGACGGGAAAACTGTTTTTT. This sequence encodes CAISDPGETGKLFF.

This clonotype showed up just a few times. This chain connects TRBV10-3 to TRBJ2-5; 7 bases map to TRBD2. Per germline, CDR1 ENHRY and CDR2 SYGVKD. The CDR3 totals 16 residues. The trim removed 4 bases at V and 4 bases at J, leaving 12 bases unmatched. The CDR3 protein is CAISVQHGGLGETQYF. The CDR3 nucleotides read TGTGCCATCAGTGTTCAACACGGGGGGTTGGGAGAGACCCAGTACTTC.

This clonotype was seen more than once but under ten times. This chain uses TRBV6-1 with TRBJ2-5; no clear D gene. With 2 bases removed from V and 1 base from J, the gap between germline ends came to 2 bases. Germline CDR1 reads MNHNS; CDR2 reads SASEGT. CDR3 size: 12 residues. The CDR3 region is CASSETQETQYF. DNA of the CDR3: TGTGCCAGCAGTGAAACCCAAGAGACCCAGTACTTC.

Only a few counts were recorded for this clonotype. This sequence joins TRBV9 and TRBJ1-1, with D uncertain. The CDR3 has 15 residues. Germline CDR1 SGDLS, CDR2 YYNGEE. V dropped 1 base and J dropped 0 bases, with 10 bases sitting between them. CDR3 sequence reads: CASSVTSRLNTEAFF. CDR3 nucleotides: TGTGCCAGCAGCGTAACCTCCAGGCTGAACACTGAAGCTTTCTTT.

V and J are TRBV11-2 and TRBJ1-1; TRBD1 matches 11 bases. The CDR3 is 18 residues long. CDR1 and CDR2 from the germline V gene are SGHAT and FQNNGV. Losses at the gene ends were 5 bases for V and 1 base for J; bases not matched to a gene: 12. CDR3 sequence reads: CASSKRKVGQGANTEAFF. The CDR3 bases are TGTGCCAGCAGCAAGAGAAAAGTCGGACAGGGGGCGAACACTGAAGCTTTCTTT.

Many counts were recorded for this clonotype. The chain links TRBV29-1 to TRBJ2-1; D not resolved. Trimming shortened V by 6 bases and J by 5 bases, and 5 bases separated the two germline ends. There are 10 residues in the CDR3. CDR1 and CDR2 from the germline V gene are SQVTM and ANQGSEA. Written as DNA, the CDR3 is TGCAGCGTAGGAGACAATGAGCAGTTCTTC. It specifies CSVGDNEQFF.

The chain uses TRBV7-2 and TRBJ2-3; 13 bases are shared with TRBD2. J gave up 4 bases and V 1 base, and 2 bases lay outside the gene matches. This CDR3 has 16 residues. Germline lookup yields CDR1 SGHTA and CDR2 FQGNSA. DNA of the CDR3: TGTGCCAGCAGCTTAGGGACTAGCGGGAGTGCAGATACGCAGTATTTT. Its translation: CASSLGTSGSADTQYF.

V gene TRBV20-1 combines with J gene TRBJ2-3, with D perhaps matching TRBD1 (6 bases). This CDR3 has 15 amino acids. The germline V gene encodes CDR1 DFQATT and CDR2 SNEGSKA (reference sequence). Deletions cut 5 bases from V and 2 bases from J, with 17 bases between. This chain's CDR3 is CSAGTNRQATDTQYF. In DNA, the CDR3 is TGCAGTGCTGGGACAAATCGGCAGGCCACAGATACGCAGTATTTT.

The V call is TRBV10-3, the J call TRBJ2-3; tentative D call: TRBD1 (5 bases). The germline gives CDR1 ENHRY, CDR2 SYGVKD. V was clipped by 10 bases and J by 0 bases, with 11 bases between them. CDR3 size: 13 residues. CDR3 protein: CATRQQSTDTQYF. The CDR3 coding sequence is TGTGCCACAAGACAGCAGAGCACAGATACGCAGTATTTT.

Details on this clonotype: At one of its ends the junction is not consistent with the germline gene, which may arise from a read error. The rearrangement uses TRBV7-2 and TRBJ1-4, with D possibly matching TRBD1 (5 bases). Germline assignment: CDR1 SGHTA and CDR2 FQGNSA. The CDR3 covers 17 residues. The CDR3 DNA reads TGTGCCAGCAGCTTAGGAGGGACCACCCCAACTCATGAAAAACTGTTTTTT. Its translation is CASSLGGTTPTHEKLFF.

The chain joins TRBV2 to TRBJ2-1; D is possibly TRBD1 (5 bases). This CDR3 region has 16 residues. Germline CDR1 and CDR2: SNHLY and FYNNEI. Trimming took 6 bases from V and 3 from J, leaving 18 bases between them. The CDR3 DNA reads TGTGCCAGCAGCGCAATTGGACACGTATACTACAATGAGCAGTTCTTC. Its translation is CASSAIGHVYYNEQFF.

The CDR3 loop is CASSFLTGRIRGDNEQFF. Written as DNA, the CDR3 is TGTGCCAGCAGCTTCCTGACAGGCAGGATTCGGGGGGACAATGAGCAGTTCTTC. This sequence joins TRBV7-2 and TRBJ2-1; a weak D match, TRBD2 (7 bases). Trimming pared 3 bases from V and 5 bases from J, leaving 23 bases between. From germline, CDR1 is SGHTA and CDR2 FQGNSA. The CDR3 has 18 amino acids.

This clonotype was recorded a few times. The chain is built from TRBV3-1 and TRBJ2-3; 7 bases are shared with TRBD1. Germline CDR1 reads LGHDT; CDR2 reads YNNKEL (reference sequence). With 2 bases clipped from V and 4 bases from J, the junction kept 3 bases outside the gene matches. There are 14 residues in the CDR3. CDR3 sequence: CASSQQGVPDTQYF. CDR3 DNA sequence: TGTGCCAGCAGCCAACAGGGGGTTCCAGATACGCAGTATTTT.

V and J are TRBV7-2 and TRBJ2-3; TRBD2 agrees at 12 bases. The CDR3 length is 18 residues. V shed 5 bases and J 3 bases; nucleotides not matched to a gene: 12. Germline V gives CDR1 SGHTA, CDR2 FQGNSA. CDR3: CASSRRLAGDLWTDTQYF. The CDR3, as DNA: TGTGCCAGCAGCAGAAGACTAGCGGGAGATCTGTGGACAGATACGCAGTATTTT.

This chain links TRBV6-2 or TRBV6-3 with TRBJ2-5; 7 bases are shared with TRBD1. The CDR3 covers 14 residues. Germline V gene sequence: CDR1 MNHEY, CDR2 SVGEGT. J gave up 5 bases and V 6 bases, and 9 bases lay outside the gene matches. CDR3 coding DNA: TGTGCCAGCAGCAAACGGACAGGCGGGGAGACCCAGTACTTC. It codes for CASSKRTGGETQYF.

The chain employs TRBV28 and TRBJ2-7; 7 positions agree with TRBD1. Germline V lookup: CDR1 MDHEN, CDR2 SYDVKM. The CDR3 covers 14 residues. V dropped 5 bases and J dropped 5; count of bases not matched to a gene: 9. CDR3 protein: CASSPTGASDEQYF. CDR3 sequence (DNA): TGTGCCAGCAGTCCCACAGGGGCGTCGGACGAGCAGTACTTC.

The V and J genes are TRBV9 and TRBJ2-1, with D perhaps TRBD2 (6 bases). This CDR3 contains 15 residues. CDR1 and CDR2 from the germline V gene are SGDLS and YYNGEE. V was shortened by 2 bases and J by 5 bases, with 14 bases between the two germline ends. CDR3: CASSVDGGSHNEQFF. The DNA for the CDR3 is TGTGCCAGCAGCGTTGACGGGGGTTCGCACAATGAGCAGTTCTTC.

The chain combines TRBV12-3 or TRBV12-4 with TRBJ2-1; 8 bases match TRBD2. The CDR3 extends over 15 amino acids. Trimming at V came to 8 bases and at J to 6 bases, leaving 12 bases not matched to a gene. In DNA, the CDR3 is TGTGCCAGCTCTTTCGGGTTAGCGGGGTCCAATGAGCAGTTCTTC. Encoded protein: CASSFGLAGSNEQFF.

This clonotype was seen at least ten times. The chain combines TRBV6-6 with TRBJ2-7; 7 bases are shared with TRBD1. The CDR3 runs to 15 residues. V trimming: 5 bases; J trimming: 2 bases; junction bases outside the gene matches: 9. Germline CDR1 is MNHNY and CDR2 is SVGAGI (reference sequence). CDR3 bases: TGTGCCAGCAGTGACACAGGGGTAATTACCTACGAGCAGTACTTC. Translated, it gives CASSDTGVITYEQYF.

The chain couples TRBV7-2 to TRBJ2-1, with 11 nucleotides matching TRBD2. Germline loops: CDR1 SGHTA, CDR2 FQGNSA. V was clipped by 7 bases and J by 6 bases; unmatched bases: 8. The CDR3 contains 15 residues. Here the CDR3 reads CASNTGSGRANEQFF. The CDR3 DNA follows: TGTGCCAGCAATACCGGTAGCGGGAGGGCCAATGAGCAGTTCTTC.